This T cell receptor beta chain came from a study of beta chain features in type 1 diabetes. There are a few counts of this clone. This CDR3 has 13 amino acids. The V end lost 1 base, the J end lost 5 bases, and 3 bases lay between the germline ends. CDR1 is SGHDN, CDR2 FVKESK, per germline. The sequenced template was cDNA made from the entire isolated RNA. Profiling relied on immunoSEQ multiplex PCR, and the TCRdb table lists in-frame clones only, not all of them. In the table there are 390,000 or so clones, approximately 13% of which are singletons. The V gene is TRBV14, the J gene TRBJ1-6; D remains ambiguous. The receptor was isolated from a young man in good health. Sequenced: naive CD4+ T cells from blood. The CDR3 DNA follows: TGTGCCAGCAGCCAAGTGCATAATTCACCCCTCCACTTT. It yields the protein CASSQVHNSPLHF.